A selection of T cell receptor beta chains follows, all from one sample in a study of T-cell memory formation after mild COVID-19. TCRdb reanalysed the 5' RACE reads using MiXCR and keeps one entry per CDR3 protein. The sample consists of approximately 580,000 distinct CDR3 sequences, roughly 20% of them appearing once. The specimen sequenced was PBMCs or a T cell subset sorted from them (not recorded which). These receptors all come from an adult woman who had mild COVID-19 (a few samples of this study predate the infection). Cell type and time point are not known. Both conserved end residues are part of each CDR3. Each record gives: CDR3 length, D gene, J gene, clone size, V gene, CDR3 protein, CDR3 DNA. D genes are given only for firm matches. Expanded clones are given a class, and other clones once, few, many or no size at all.

>12|.|TRBJ1-2|.|TRBV10-3
CAISEHTYGYTF
TGTGCCATCAGTGAGCACACCTATGGCTACACCTTC
>16|.|TRBJ1-5|.|TRBV6-5
CASSSDGRTGNQPQHF
TGTGCCAGCAGTAGCGACGGGAGGACAGGCAATCAGCCCCAGCATTTT
>14|.|TRBJ2-4|.|TRBV4-3
CASSLTERGNIQYF
TGCGCCAGCAGCCTAACCGAGAGAGGGAACATTCAGTACTTC
>13|TRBD1|TRBJ1-1|.|TRBV12-3/TRBV12-4
CASRNTGQGKAFF
TGTGCCAGCAGGAACACGGGACAGGGGAAAGCTTTCTTT
>15|TRBD1|TRBJ1-2|few|TRBV4-3
CASSQGRTGGYGYTF
TGCGCCAGCAGCCAAGGTCGGACAGGGGGGTATGGCTACACCTTC
>11|.|TRBJ2-7|few|TRBV20-1
CSAMEVGEQYF
TGCAGTGCTATGGAGGTCGGGGAGCAGTACTTC
>14|.|TRBJ2-3|.|TRBV27
CASSLSGSPDTQYF
TGTGCCAGCAGTTTAAGTGGGTCGCCAGATACGCAGTATTTT
>17|TRBD2|TRBJ2-7|.|TRBV5-1
CASSLAVDSRGVYEQYF
TGCGCCAGCAGCTTGGCCGTTGACTCGCGGGGGGTATACGAGCAGTACTTC
>14|TRBD1|TRBJ2-2|.|TRBV20-1
CSASRQGNTGELFF
TGCAGTGCTAGCAGACAGGGGAACACCGGGGAGCTGTTTTTT
>15|.|TRBJ2-7|.|TRBV4-2
CASSQDFPGAYEQYF
TGTGCCAGCAGCCAAGATTTCCCAGGGGCCTACGAGCAGTACTTC
>13|.|TRBJ1-6|.|TRBV5-1
CASSASQVSPLHF
TGCGCCAGCAGCGCCTCACAAGTTTCACCCCTCCACTTT
>15|TRBD1|TRBJ2-3|.|TRBV10-3
CAISPGQGDVDTQYF
TGTGCCATCAGTCCAGGACAGGGAGATGTGGATACGCAGTATTTT
>17|TRBD2|TRBJ2-1|.|TRBV2
CASRVDTGTSGYNEQFF
TGTGCCAGCAGGGTCGACACCGGGACTAGCGGCTACAATGAGCAGTTCTTC
>14|TRBD2|TRBJ2-7|few|TRBV7-2
CASSSTSGVGEQYF
TGTGCCAGCAGTTCCACTAGCGGGGTTGGTGAGCAGTACTTC
>15|TRBD2|TRBJ2-3|few|TRBV7-2
CASSWSGEPTDTQYF
TGTGCCAGCAGCTGGAGCGGGGAACCGACAGATACGCAGTATTTT
>13|.|TRBJ2-3|many|TRBV5-1
CASSSQDEDTQYF
TGCGCCAGCAGCTCTCAAGACGAAGATACGCAGTATTTT
>14|TRBD1|TRBJ1-4|.|TRBV15
CATGTGPFNEKLFF
TGTGCCACAGGGACAGGACCCTTTAATGAAAAACTGTTTTTT
>13|.|TRBJ2-7|few|TRBV7-2
CASSPGGITGQYF
TGTGCCAGCAGCCCTGGGGGGATAACCGGTCAGTACTTC
>14|.|TRBJ1-1|.|TRBV7-8
CASSQDRFSAEAFF
TGTGCCAGCAGCCAAGACAGATTTTCCGCTGAAGCTTTCTTT
>13|TRBD2|TRBJ2-7|few|TRBV6-2/TRBV6-3
CASSPTSGYEQYF
TGTGCCAGCAGCCCGACTAGCGGGTACGAGCAGTACTTC
>16|TRBD1|TRBJ2-3|.|TRBV19
CASSSGQGRAMDTQYF
TGTGCCAGTAGCAGTGGACAGGGCCGGGCGATGGATACGCAGTATTTT
>15|TRBD1|TRBJ2-2|.|TRBV24-1
CATSFQGANTGELFF
TGTGCCACCAGTTTCCAGGGGGCGAACACCGGGGAGCTGTTTTTT
>16|.|TRBJ2-2|.|TRBV21-1
CASSPDRGKMRGELFF
TGTGCCAGCAGCCCCGACAGGGGAAAAATGCGCGGGGAGCTGTTTTTT
>15|.|TRBJ2-1|.|TRBV5-1
CASSPSAKGGNEQFF
TGCGCCAGCAGCCCCTCAGCTAAAGGCGGCAATGAGCAGTTCTTC
>11|.|TRBJ2-7|few|TRBV29-1
CSVAVADEQYF
TGCAGCGTAGCGGTTGCGGACGAGCAGTACTTC
>18|.|TRBJ1-1|many|TRBV20-1
CSARDASLPGRGGSGAFF
TGCAGTGCTAGAGACGCGTCCCTCCCCGGCAGGGGAGGATCCGGAGCTTTCTTT
>14|TRBD2|TRBJ2-1|once|TRBV5-1
CASATSGGANEQFF
TGCGCCAGCGCAACTAGCGGGGGGGCGAATGAGCAGTTCTTC
>14|.|TRBJ2-7|few|TRBV6-5
CASSYTDPLSQQYF
TGTGCCAGCAGTTACACCGACCCCCTCAGTCAGCAGTACTTC
>14|TRBD2|TRBJ2-2|.|TRBV6-5
CASLAGAYTGELFF
TGTGCCAGCCTAGCGGGAGCCTACACCGGGGAGCTGTTTTTT